Below are 6 T cell receptor beta chains sequenced from a single sample in a study of T cell responses to AZD1222 COVID-19 vaccine. Sequencing used immunoSEQ multiplex PCR; TCRdb keeps in-frame clones, though not all of them. The table includes around 130,000 clones, 90% to 95% detected once. The sample consisted of peripheral blood, taken on day 0 of AZD1222 vaccination. The receptors were sampled from an adult in good health.

The chain employs TRBV7-9 and TRBJ1-1; D call uncertain. Germline-derived CDR1 and CDR2 are SEHNR and FQNEAQ (reference sequence). The ends were cut back, 5 bases at V and 6 bases at J, with 10 bases in the middle. This CDR3 is built from 12 residues. CDR3 sequence (DNA): TGTGCCAGCAGCGAGAGGATCCCTGAAGCTTTCTTT. It is translated as CASSERIPEAFF.

The chain is built from TRBV4-3 and TRBJ1-5, with unresolved D. The V gene lost 0 bases and the J gene lost 0 bases, with 6 bases spanning the gap. The CDR3 consists of 15 residues. From germline, CDR1 is LGHNA and CDR2 YSLEER. CDR3 coding DNA: TGCGCCAGCAGCCAAGATGGCGTTAGCAATCAGCCCCAGCATTTT. Its protein is CASSQDGVSNQPQHF.

The V and J genes are TRBV6-5 and TRBJ1-5, with D uncertain. This CDR3 has 12 amino acids. Germline-derived CDR1 and CDR2 are MNHEY and SVGAGI. The germline V and J ends were trimmed by 5 bases and 7 bases, with 9 bases remaining between them. The CDR3, as DNA: TGTGCCAGCAGTATGGGCGGACAGCCCCAGCATTTT. Protein product: CASSMGGQPQHF.

With respect to this clone: Different DNA sequences within this sample yield the same CDR3. The chain is built from TRBV5-1 and TRBJ2-7; 11 nucleotides agree with TRBD2. The CDR3 runs 15 residues. Germline-derived CDR1 and CDR2 are SGHRS and YFSETQ. V was clipped by 0 bases and J by 4 bases; unmatched bases: 3. Here the CDR3 DNA reads TGCGCCAGCAGCTTGGGACTAGCGGGATCTTACGAGCAGTACTTC. As protein: CASSLGLAGSYEQYF.

This clone has only a few counts. The CDR3 nucleotides are TGTGCCAGCAGTTTACTCGGACTAGCGGGAGGGCCCACCGGGGAGCTGTTTTTT. Translation gives CASSLLGLAGGPTGELFF. This chain joins TRBV27 and TRBJ2-2; TRBD2 aligns across 15 bases. Germline V gene lookup returns CDR1 MNHEY and CDR2 SMNVEV (reference sequence). Germline trimming cut 2 bases from V and 4 bases from J; bases unmatched to any gene: 5. The length of the CDR3 is 18 residues.

V gene TRBV2 combines with J gene TRBJ1-1; TRBD1 matches 7 bases. Germline V lookup: CDR1 SNHLY, CDR2 FYNNEI. Trimming at V came to 0 bases and at J to 1 base, leaving 2 bases not matched to a gene. This CDR3 contains 15 residues. The CDR3 spells CASSEARTGNTEAFF. CDR3 DNA sequence: TGTGCCAGCAGTGAAGCCCGGACAGGGAACACTGAAGCTTTCTTT.